This TCR beta chain was recorded in a study of control samples from healthy donors and cancer patients. CDR3 length equals 12 residues. Germline V CDR1 and CDR2: MDHEN, SYDVKM. Trimming shortened V by 6 bases and J by 8 bases, and 11 bases separated the two germline ends. Repertoires were generated with immunoSEQ multiplex PCR, while TCRdb's copy carries only in-frame clones and drops some. The sample lists 100,000 to 150,000 clones, 90% seen once, with 2.5% to 3% in the top ten. The receptor was isolated from a man aged 35 to 55 in good health. The sample taken for sequencing was blood. V usage is TRBV28 and J usage is TRBJ1-3; D is unresolved. The CDR3 nucleotides read TGTGCCAGCAGCGAATGGGCCCACACCATATATTTT. It specifies CASSEWAHTIYF. Using reference TRBV28 and TRBJ1-3 for the parts outside the CDR3, the full variable domain is DVKVTQSSRYLVKRTGEKVFLECVQDMDHENMFWYRQDPGLGLRLIYFSYDVKMKEKGDIPEGYSVSREKKERFSLILESASTNQTSMYLCASSEWAHTIYFGEGSWLTVV.